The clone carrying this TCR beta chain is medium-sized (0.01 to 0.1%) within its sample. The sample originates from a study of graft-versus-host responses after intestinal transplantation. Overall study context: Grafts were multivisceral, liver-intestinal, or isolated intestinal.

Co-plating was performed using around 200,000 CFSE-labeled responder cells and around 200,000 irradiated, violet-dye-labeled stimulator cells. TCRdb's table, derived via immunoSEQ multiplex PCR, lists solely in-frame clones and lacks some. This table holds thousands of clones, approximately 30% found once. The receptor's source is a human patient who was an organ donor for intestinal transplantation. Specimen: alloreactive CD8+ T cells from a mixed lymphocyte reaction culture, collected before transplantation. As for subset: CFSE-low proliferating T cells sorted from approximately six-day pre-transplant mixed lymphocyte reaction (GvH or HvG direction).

This chain's CDR3 is CASSSEQGWYEQYF. As DNA, the CDR3 is TGTGCCAGCAGCTCCGAACAGGGGTGGTACGAGCAGTACTTC. The J gene is TRBJ2-7, the V gene TRBV7-8, with 7 bases lining up with TRBD1. Looked up from germline, CDR1 is SGHVS and CDR2 is FQNEAQ. The CDR3 is 14 amino acids. Germline trimming cut 4 bases from V and 4 bases from J; bases unmatched to any gene: 7.